This record looks at one T cell receptor beta chain sequence and its context. Its cognate antigen is unknown. These data originate in a study of post-analysis software for immune sequencing data. Broader study findings: Compared with controls, patients had more of 4 or 5 TRBV segments, including TRBV5-6, TRBV5-1 and TRBV20-1.

The TCR beta cDNA libraries contained unique molecular identifiers. TCRdb re-called the PCR reads with MiXCR, one entry per CDR3 protein. This table holds over 300,000 distinct CDR3 sequences, about a third found once. Deletions cut 2 bases from V and 7 bases from J, with 12 bases between. CDR3 length equals 14 residues. CDR1 and CDR2 from the germline V gene are SGDLS and YYNGEE. The clonotype was recovered from a girl aged 5-17 years with multiple sclerosis. The sequenced sample consisted of blood. The chain has TRBV9 and TRBJ1-4; D remains unclear. The CDR3 protein is CASSVRPRSEKLFF. The CDR3 coding sequence is TGTGCCAGCAGCGTTAGGCCCAGGAGTGAAAAACTGTTTTTT. The whole variable domain, remainder taken from reference TRBV9 and TRBJ1-4, is DSGVTQTPKHLITATGQRVTLRCSPRSGDLSVYWYQQSLDQGLQFLIQYYNGEERAKGNILERFSAQQFPDLHSELNLSSLELGDSALYFCASSVRPRSEKLFFGSGTQLSVL.